Reported below is one TCR beta chain. Its antigen is unidentified. Before the COVID-19 pandemic, during about 2010-2018, CD4+ T cells were taken from unexposed donors. After more than eight days of culture, CD4+ T cells were isolated. Clones were read by immunoSEQ multiplex PCR, and TCRdb kept only the in-frame ones, dropping some. The sample carries fewer than 20,000 clones, around three quarters recorded once. The source of the sample is a study of CD4 T cells in relation to SARS-CoV-2 and coronaviruses. In the study overall: After nine to eleven days of antigen culture, PBMC TCR beta CDR3s were sequenced.

The receptor comes from a human donor in good health. Sequencing was carried out using CD4+ T cells from PBMCs, cultured in vitro.

The CDR3 region is CASSNPQDGELFF. CDR3 in DNA: TGCGCCAGCAGCAACCCGCAGGACGGGGAGCTGTTTTTT. The rearrangement joins TRBV5-1 to TRBJ2-2; D gene uncertain. Trimming removed 4 bases from V and 7 bases from J, with 11 bases in between. CDR3 size: 13 residues. Germline assignment: CDR1 SGHRS and CDR2 YFSETQ.